This T cell receptor beta chain was profiled in a study of T cell repertoires in cytomegalovirus infection. As for the study in general: CMV infection and matching HLA type were both indicated by public TCR beta signatures.

Germline-derived CDR1 and CDR2 are SQVTM and ANQGSEA. The V end lost 4 bases, the J end lost 6 bases, and 16 bases lay between the germline ends. The CDR3 has 14 amino acids. The study, taken as a whole, reports: Clonotypes of TCR beta that were HLA-C-restricted and CMV-specific dominated the ex vivo response. There were carriers of CMV plus the relevant HLA, and cumulative public TCR beta family frequency identified them.

Worth noting for this clonotype: Its target is unknown.

TCRdb recomputed calls from the reads with MiXCR, one row per CDR3 protein. The sample carries a few hundred thousand distinct CDR3 sequences, about 25% recorded once. The TCR comes from a human donor in good health (CMV status not recorded). Some clones in this sample may be carry-over from other donors' samples. The specimen sequenced was PBMCs. The V and J genes are TRBV29-1 and TRBJ2-1, with D perhaps matching TRBD1 (5 bases). CDR3 sequence reads: CSVGRDSAGNEQFF. In nucleotides, the CDR3 is TGCAGCGTTGGCCGAGACAGTGCAGGCAATGAGCAGTTCTTC.